This T cell receptor (beta chain) derives from a study of cytomegalovirus exposure and HLA in healthy donors. Study results and caveats: Sequences of the TCR beta chain were said to predict the HLA-A and HLA-B alleles of most subjects accurately. Earlier analysis yielded a pattern in which most TCR beta V segments were productive about 87% or about 30% of the time. A missense variant in DCLRE1C was later tied to TCR beta V- and J-gene trimming.

Vbeta (60) and Jbeta (13) primers were used in the PCR. Original handling: Unique TCR beta chains numbered around 80 million in a later analysis, with roughly 10 million shared. The method was immunoSEQ multiplex PCR; TCRdb's version includes in-frame clones alone and lacks a portion of them. The D gene and trimming were derived from the DNA, and the V and J assignments and clone size from that table. The sample table includes around 29,000 clones. This CDR3 region has 14 residues. J lost 7 bases, V lost 4 bases, and 5 bases had no gene match. From germline, CDR1 is SGHTS and CDR2 YDEGEE. As concerns this clone: Its antigen is as yet unknown.

This TCR came from a man under 40 in good health and CMV-seronegative. The specimen was PBMCs. The chain joins TRBV5-8 to TRBJ2-1; TRBD1 aligns across 10 bases. CDR3: CASSRGTGVNEQFF. The CDR3 bases are TGTGCCAGCAGCCGGGGGACAGGGGTAAATGAGCAGTTCTTC. The full variable domain, with the rest looked up from reference TRBV5-8 and TRBJ2-1, is EAGVTQSPTHLIKTRGQQATLRCSPISGHTSVYWYQQALGLGLQFLLWYDEGEERNRGNFPPRFSGRQFPNYSSELNVNALELEDSALYLCASSRGTGVNEQFFGPGTRLTVL.